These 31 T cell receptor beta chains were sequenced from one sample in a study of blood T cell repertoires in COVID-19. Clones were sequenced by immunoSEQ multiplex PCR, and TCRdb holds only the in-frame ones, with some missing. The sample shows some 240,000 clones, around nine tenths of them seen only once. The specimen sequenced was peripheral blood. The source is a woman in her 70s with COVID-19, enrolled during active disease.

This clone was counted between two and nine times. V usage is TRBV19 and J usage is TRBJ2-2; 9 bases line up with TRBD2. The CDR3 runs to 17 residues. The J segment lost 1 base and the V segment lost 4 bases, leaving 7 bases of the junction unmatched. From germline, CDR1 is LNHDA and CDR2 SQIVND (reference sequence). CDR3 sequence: CASSTRGLAENTGELFF. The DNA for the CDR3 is TGTGCCAGTAGTACCAGGGGACTAGCTGAGAACACCGGGGAGCTGTTTTTT.

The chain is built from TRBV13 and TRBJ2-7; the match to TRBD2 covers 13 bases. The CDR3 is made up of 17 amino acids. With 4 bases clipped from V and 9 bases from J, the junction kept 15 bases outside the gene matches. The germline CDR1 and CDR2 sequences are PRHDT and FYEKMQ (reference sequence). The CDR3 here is CASSSILPGTSGIRQYF. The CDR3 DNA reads TGTGCCAGCAGCTCAATCCTCCCCGGGACTAGCGGGATTCGGCAGTACTTC.

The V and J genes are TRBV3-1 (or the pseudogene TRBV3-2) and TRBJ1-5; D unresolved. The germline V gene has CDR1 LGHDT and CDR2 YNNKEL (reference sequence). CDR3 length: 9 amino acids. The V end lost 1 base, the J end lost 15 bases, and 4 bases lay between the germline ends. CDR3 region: CASSQVRHF. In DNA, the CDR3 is TGTGCCAGCAGCCAAGTGCGGCATTTT.

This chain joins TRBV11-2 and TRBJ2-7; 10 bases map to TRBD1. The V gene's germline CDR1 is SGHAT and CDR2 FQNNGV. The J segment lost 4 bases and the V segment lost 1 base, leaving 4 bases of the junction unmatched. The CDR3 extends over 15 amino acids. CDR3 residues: CASSLGTGGRYEQYF. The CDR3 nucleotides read TGTGCCAGCAGCTTAGGGACAGGGGGTAGGTACGAGCAGTACTTC.

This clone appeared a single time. CDR3 sequence (DNA): TGTGCCAGTAGGCCGGGACAGGCCGACACTGAAGCTTTCTTT. This sequence encodes CASRPGQADTEAFF. This chain uses TRBV19 with TRBJ1-1, with 8 bases matching TRBD1. After removal of 6 bases from V and 3 bases from J, the junction contained 6 bases not matched to a gene. The CDR3 consists of 14 residues. CDR1 and CDR2 (germline): LNHDA, SQIVND (reference sequence).

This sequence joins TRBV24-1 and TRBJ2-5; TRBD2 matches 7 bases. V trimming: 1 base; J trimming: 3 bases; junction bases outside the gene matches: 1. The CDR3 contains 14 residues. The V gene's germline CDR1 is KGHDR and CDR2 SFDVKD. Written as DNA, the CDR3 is TGTGCCACCAGTGATTTCCGGGAGGAAGAGACCCAGTACTTC. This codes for CATSDFREEETQYF.

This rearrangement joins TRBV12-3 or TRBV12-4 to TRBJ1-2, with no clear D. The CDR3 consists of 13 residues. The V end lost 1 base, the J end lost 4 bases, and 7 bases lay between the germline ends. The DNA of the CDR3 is TGTGCCAGCAGTTTAGGAGGATCCTATGGCTACACCTTC. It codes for CASSLGGSYGYTF.

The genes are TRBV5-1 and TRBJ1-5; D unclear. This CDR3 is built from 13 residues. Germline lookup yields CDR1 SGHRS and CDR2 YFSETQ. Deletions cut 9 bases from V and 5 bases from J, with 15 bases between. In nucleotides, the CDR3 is TGCGCCACTACGACGGGAGAACATCAGCCCCAGCATTTT. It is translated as CATTTGEHQPQHF.

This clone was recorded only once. The CDR3 coding sequence is TGTGCCAGCAGGATTAGCGGGAAGGACGGGGAGCTGTTTTTT. This translates into CASRISGKDGELFF. The chain links TRBV11-2 to TRBJ2-2; TRBD2 matches 8 bases. Trimming removed 6 bases from V and 7 bases from J; junction bases left unmatched: 7. The CDR3 sequence is 14 residues long. CDR1 is SGHAT, CDR2 FQNNGV, per germline.

CDR3 sequence (DNA): TGTGCCAGCAGCATACTCCCCGGTTCCTACAATGAGCAGTTCTTC. Its protein is CASSILPGSYNEQFF. This chain links TRBV7-2 with TRBJ2-1; D uncertain. Trimming took off 5 bases at V and 1 base at J, with 12 bases between the two ends. Germline-derived CDR1 and CDR2 are SGHTA and FQGNSA. The CDR3 length is 15 residues.

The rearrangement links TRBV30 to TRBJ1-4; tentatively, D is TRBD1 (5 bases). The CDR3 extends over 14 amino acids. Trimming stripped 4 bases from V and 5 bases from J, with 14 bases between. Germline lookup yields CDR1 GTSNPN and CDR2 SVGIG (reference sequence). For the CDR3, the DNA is TGTGCCTGGACCCCGACAGTCCAAAATGAAAAACTGTTTTTT. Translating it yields CAWTPTVQNEKLFF.

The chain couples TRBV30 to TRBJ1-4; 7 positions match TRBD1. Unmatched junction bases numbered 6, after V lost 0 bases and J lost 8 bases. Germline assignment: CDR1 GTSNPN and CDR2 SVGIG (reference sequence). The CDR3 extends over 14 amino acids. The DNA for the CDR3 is TGTGCCTGGAGTGTGAAGGGGGCGAGGGAAAAACTGTTTTTT. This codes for CAWSVKGAREKLFF.

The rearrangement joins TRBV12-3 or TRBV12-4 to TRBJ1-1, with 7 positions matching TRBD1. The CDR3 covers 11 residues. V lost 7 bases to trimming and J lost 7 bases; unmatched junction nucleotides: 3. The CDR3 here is CASTRGVEAFF. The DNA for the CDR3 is TGTGCCAGCACCAGGGGGGTTGAAGCTTTCTTT.

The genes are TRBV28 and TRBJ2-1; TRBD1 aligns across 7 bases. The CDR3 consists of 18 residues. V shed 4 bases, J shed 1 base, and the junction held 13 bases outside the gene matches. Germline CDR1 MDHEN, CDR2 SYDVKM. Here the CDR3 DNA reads TGTGCCAGCAGTTCGCCCGGGACAGCTGCGCGGTCCTACAATGAGCAGTTCTTC. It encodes CASSSPGTAARSYNEQFF. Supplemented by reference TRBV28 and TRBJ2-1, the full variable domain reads DVKVTQSSRYLVKRTGEKVFLECVQDMDHENMFWYRQDPGLGLRLIYFSYDVKMKEKGDIPEGYSVSREKKERFSLILESASTNQTSMYLCASSSPGTAARSYNEQFFGPGTRLTVL.

The CDR3, as DNA: TGTGCCAGCAGTCCCGCGAGGTTAGGCACTGAAGCTTTCTTT. Translation: CASSPARLGTEAFF. V and J are TRBV27 and TRBJ1-1; D is ambiguous. This CDR3 has 14 amino acids. Trimming took 5 bases from V and 4 from J, leaving 14 bases between them. Germline V gives CDR1 MNHEY, CDR2 SMNVEV (reference sequence).

The CDR3 spells CASRQLAVPYEQYF. The CDR3 DNA is TGTGCCAGCAGGCAACTAGCGGTCCCTTACGAGCAGTACTTC. The gene calls are TRBV6-5 and TRBJ2-7, with TRBD2 matching 8 bases. The CDR3 is 14 amino acids. After removal of 6 bases from V and 4 bases from J, the junction contained 8 bases not matched to a gene. Germline V gene data show CDR1 as MNHEY and CDR2 as SVGAGI.

The DNA for the CDR3 is TGTGCCAGCAACCCCGGGACTACCCGCTCCTACGAGCAGTACTTC. It codes for CASNPGTTRSYEQYF. V gene TRBV2 combines with J gene TRBJ2-7; 7 bases map to TRBD2. Germline V lookup: CDR1 SNHLY, CDR2 FYNNEI. J was trimmed by 0 bases and V by 7 bases; bases with no gene match: 9. The CDR3 totals 15 residues. Filled out from reference TRBV2 and TRBJ2-7, the complete variable domain reads EPEVTQTPSHQVTQMGQEVILRCVPISNHLYFYWYRQILGQKVEFLVSFYNNEISEKSEIFDDQFSVERPDGSNFTLKIRSTKLEDSAMYFCASNPGTTRSYEQYFGPGTRLTVT.

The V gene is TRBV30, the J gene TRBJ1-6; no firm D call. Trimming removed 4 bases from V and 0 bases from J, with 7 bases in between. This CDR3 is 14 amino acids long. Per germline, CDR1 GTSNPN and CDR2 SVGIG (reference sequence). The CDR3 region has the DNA TGTGCCTGGAAAAGGAGCTCCTATAATTCACCCCTCCACTTT. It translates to CAWKRSSYNSPLHF.

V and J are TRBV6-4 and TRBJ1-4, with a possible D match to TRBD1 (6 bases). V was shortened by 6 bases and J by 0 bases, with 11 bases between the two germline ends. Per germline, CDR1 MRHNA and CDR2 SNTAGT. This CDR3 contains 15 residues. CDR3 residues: CASSRQAATNEKLFF. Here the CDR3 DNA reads TGTGCCAGCAGCCGACAGGCCGCAACTAATGAAAAACTGTTTTTT.

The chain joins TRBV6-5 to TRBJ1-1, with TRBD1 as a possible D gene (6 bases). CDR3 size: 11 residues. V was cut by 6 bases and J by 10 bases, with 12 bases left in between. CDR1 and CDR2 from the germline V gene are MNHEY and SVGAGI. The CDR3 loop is CASSRWGLAFF. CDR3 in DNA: TGTGCCAGCAGCCGGTGGGGGCTAGCTTTCTTT.

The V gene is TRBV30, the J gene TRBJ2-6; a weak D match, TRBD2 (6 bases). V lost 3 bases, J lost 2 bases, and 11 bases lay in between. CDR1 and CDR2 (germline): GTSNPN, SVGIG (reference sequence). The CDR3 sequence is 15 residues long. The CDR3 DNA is TGTGCCTGGAGACGTGAGCGGGCTGGGGCCAACGTCCTGACTTTC. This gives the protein CAWRRERAGANVLTF.

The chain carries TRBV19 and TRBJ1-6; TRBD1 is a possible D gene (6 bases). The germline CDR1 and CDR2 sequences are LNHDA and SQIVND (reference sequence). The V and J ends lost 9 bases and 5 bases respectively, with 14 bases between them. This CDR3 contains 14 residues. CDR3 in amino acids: CASTGQFNNSPLHF. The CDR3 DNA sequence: TGTGCCAGCACTGGACAGTTCAATAATTCACCCCTCCACTTT.

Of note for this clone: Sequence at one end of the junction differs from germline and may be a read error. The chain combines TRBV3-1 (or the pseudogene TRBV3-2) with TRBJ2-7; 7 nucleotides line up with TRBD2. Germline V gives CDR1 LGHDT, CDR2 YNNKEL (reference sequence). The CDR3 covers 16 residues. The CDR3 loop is CASSQPLQRDSCEQYF. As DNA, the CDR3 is TGTGCCAGCAGCCAACCGTTACAGCGGGACTCCTGCGAGCAGTACTTC.

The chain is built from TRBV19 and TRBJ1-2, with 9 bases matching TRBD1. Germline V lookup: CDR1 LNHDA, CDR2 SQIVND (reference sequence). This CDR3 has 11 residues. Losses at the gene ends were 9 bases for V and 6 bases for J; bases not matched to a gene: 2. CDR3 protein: CASRQGDGYTF. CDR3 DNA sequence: TGTGCCAGCCGACAGGGGGATGGCTACACCTTC.

In DNA, the CDR3 is TGTGCCAGCTCACCACCCGGGACAGAGTACAATGAGCAGTTCTTC. Translated, it gives CASSPPGTEYNEQFF. This sequence joins TRBV18 and TRBJ2-1; 7 nucleotides line up with TRBD1. Trimming cost V 0 bases and J 4 bases; bases outside gene matches: 3. Germline-derived CDR1 and CDR2 are KGHSH and LQKENI. This CDR3 has 15 amino acids.

CDR3 residues: CASSQAGTSAYNEQFF. The CDR3, as DNA: TGCGCCAGCAGCCAAGCCGGGACTAGCGCCTACAATGAGCAGTTCTTC. The V and J genes are TRBV4-1 and TRBJ2-1; TRBD2 matches 10 bases. This CDR3 region has 16 residues. The germline V gene encodes CDR1 MGHRA and CDR2 YSYEKL. J gave up 2 bases and V 1 base, and 2 bases lay outside the gene matches.

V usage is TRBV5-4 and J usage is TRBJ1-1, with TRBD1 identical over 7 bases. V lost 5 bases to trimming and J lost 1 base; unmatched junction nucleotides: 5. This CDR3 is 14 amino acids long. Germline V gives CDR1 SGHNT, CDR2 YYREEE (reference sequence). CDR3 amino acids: CASRQGQQNTEAFF. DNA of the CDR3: TGTGCCAGCAGACAGGGACAGCAGAACACTGAAGCTTTCTTT.

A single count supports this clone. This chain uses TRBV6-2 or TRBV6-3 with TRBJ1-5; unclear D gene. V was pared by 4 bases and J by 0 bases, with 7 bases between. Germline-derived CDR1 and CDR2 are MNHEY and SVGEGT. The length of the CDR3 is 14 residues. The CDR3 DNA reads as TGTGCCAGCAGTTCGGGGATTAGCAATCAGCCCCAGCATTTT. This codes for CASSSGISNQPQHF.

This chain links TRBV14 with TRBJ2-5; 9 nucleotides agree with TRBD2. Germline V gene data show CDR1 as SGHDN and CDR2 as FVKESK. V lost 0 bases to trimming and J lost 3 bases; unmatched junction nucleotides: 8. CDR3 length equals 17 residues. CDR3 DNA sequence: TGTGCCAGCAGCCAAGATTTCTGGCTAGCGGGAAAAGAGACCCAGTACTTC. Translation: CASSQDFWLAGKETQYF.

The DNA for the CDR3 is TGCAGTGCTAGTGTCTTAGCGGTTATATACAATGAGCAGTTCTTC. It translates to CSASVLAVIYNEQFF. V and J are TRBV20-1 and TRBJ2-1, with D possibly TRBD2 on 6 matching bases. Deletions cut 3 bases from V and 4 bases from J, with 16 bases between. CDR3 length: 15 amino acids. Looked up from germline, CDR1 is DFQATT and CDR2 is SNEGSKA (reference sequence).

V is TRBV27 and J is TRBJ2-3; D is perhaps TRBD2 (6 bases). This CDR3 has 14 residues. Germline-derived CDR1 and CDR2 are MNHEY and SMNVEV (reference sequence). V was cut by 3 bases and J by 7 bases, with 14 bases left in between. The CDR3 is CASSFDRDSNTQYF. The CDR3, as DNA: TGTGCCAGCAGTTTCGATCGGGACTCTAATACGCAGTATTTT.